A single sample gave rise to the 22 T cell receptor beta chains below, sequenced in a study of blood T cell repertoires in COVID-19. Data came from immunoSEQ multiplex PCR; TCRdb stores just in-frame clones and leaves some out. This table holds fewer than 150,000 clones, 87% found once. Sequenced input: peripheral blood. These TCRs come from a woman aged 40 to 50 with acute or convalescent COVID-19.

The V gene is TRBV28, the J gene TRBJ2-1; D remains ambiguous. Between the trimmed V and J ends, which lost 4 bases and 3 bases, there was a span of 10 bases. This CDR3 has 14 residues. The V gene's germline CDR1 is MDHEN and CDR2 SYDVKM. CDR3 sequence: CASSSGPLYNEQFF. The CDR3 region has the DNA TGTGCCAGCAGTTCAGGCCCCCTCTACAATGAGCAGTTCTTC. The full variable domain, its missing parts supplied by reference TRBV28 and TRBJ2-1, is DVKVTQSSRYLVKRTGEKVFLECVQDMDHENMFWYRQDPGLGLRLIYFSYDVKMKEKGDIPEGYSVSREKKERFSLILESASTNQTSMYLCASSSGPLYNEQFFGPGTRLTVL.

This clone came up once. The chain has TRBV9 and TRBJ1-2, with TRBD1 matching 7 bases. Trimming cost V 4 bases and J 2 bases; bases outside gene matches: 5. This CDR3 contains 14 residues. The V gene's germline CDR1 is SGDLS and CDR2 YYNGEE. CDR3 region: CASSPQDRNYGYTF. DNA of the CDR3: TGTGCCAGCAGCCCACAGGACAGGAACTATGGCTACACCTTC. Using reference TRBV9 and TRBJ1-2 for the parts outside the CDR3, the full variable domain is DSGVTQTPKHLITATGQRVTLRCSPRSGDLSVYWYQQSLDQGLQFLIQYYNGEERAKGNILERFSAQQFPDLHSELNLSSLELGDSALYFCASSPQDRNYGYTFGSGTRLTVV.

The chain combines TRBV7-8 with TRBJ2-3; 9 positions agree with TRBD2. V trimming: 1 base; J trimming: 6 bases; junction bases outside the gene matches: 14. Germline lookup yields CDR1 SGHVS and CDR2 FQNEAQ. The CDR3 extends over 18 amino acids. The CDR3 nucleotides are TGTGCCAGCAGCTTAGGTGCGCGGGAGGGCCCCCCACAGGATACGCAGTATTTT. This gives the protein CASSLGAREGPPQDTQYF.

The chain has TRBV5-1 and TRBJ1-4; 12 bases map to TRBD1. The CDR3 length is 17 residues. The germline CDR1 and CDR2 sequences are SGHRS and YFSETQ. J was trimmed by 4 bases and V by 4 bases; bases with no gene match: 8. The CDR3 DNA reads as TGCGCCAGCAGCCCGGGACAGGGGGCGGTTGGTAATGAAAAACTGTTTTTT. This sequence encodes CASSPGQGAVGNEKLFF.

This rearrangement joins TRBV2 to TRBJ1-1; D possibly corresponds to TRBD1 (5 bases). Germline V CDR1 and CDR2: SNHLY, FYNNEI. V was clipped by 8 bases and J by 4 bases, with 14 bases between them. The length of the CDR3 is 13 residues. The CDR3 region is CASFGLGGTEAFF. CDR3 sequence (DNA): TGTGCCAGCTTTGGACTGGGGGGCACTGAAGCTTTCTTT.

The chain employs TRBV18 and TRBJ2-7; D is perhaps TRBD2 (6 bases). Looked up from germline, CDR1 is KGHSH and CDR2 is LQKENI. Trimming took 3 bases from V and 5 from J, leaving 17 bases between them. This CDR3 comprises 15 residues. CDR3 sequence reads: CASSPAEGVGHEQYF. Here the CDR3 DNA reads TGTGCCAGCTCACCTGCGGAGGGAGTCGGTCACGAGCAGTACTTC. Drawing the rest from reference TRBV18 and TRBJ2-7, the complete variable domain is NAGVMQNPRHLVRRRGQEARLRCSPMKGHSHVYWYRQLPEEGLKFMVYLQKENIIDESGMPKERFSAEFPKEGPSILRIQQVVRGDSAAYFCASSPAEGVGHEQYFGPGTRLTVT.

The sample holds a few counts of this clone. This chain uses TRBV6-6 with TRBJ2-7; D perhaps matches TRBD2 (6 bases). The length of the CDR3 is 11 residues. Trimming pared 5 bases from V and 7 bases from J, leaving 9 bases between. Germline loops: CDR1 MNHNY, CDR2 SVGAGI (reference sequence). CDR3 amino acids: CASSQAGEQYF. CDR3 bases: TGTGCCAGCAGTCAAGCGGGTGAGCAGTACTTC.

The rearrangement joins TRBV3-1 (or the pseudogene TRBV3-2) to TRBJ1-4; D ambiguous. Germline V CDR1 and CDR2: LGHDT, YNNKEL (reference sequence). V dropped 0 bases and J dropped 10 bases, with 9 bases sitting between them. The CDR3 is made up of 13 amino acids. CDR3 bases: TGTGCCAGCAGCCAAGATCAAGCTCGAAAACTGTTTTTT. It encodes CASSQDQARKLFF.

J is TRBJ2-2 and V is TRBV4-2; D possibly corresponds to TRBD2 (5 bases). The V end was cut by 0 bases, the J end by 0 bases, with 8 bases between. The CDR3 runs 16 residues. CDR1 and CDR2 from the germline V gene are LGHNA and YNFKEQ. For the CDR3, the DNA is TGTGCCAGCAGCCAAGACACTAGGTCGAACACCGGGGAGCTGTTTTTT. Translated, it gives CASSQDTRSNTGELFF.

J is TRBJ1-6 and V is TRBV7-3; 7 bases line up with TRBD1. After removal of 5 bases from V and 8 bases from J, the junction contained 9 bases not matched to a gene. Germline V gives CDR1 SGHTA, CDR2 FQGTGA. The CDR3 runs 15 residues. As DNA, the CDR3 is TGTGCCAGCAGCCTGTGGGGGCAGGGGGATTCACCCCTCCACTTT. Protein product: CASSLWGQGDSPLHF.

Only a few counts were recorded for this clone. This chain uses TRBV15 with TRBJ2-7; 10 bases match TRBD1. Germline V lookup: CDR1 LNHNV, CDR2 YYDKDF (reference sequence). The CDR3 is 15 amino acids. With 4 bases clipped from V and 5 bases from J, the junction kept 8 bases outside the gene matches. CDR3 amino acids: CATSIDRGRLNEQYF. The CDR3 DNA reads as TGTGCCACCAGCATCGACAGGGGGCGGTTAAACGAGCAGTACTTC.

The rearrangement joins TRBV4-3 to TRBJ2-2; 8 nucleotides align to TRBD1. The CDR3 runs 15 residues. With 4 bases clipped from V and 1 base from J, the junction kept 2 bases outside the gene matches. Germline V gene data show CDR1 as LGHNA and CDR2 as YSLEER. DNA for the CDR3: TGCGCCAGCAGCCGCGGACAGGGGAACACCGGGGAGCTGTTTTTT. It yields the protein CASSRGQGNTGELFF.

The genes are TRBV4-1 and TRBJ1-4; no firm D call. Trimming removed 2 bases from V and 5 bases from J, with 9 bases in between. Per the germline V gene, CDR1 is MGHRA and CDR2 is YSYEKL. The CDR3 sequence is 14 residues long. CDR3 sequence reads: CASSQTGFNEKLFF. The CDR3 coding sequence is TGCGCCAGCAGCCAAACCGGGTTCAATGAAAAACTGTTTTTT.

The rearrangement joins TRBV5-1 to TRBJ2-7; possibly TRBD2 for D (7 bases). There are 15 residues in the CDR3. Trimming removed 4 bases at V and 6 bases at J, with 20 bases between. Germline V gene data show CDR1 as SGHRS and CDR2 as YFSETQ. Here the CDR3 DNA reads TGCGCCAGCAGCAGGGCGGGGGCCGGGGGGCTCGAGCAGTACTTC. Protein product: CASSRAGAGGLEQYF.

In its sample, this clone was seen a few times. J is TRBJ2-1 and V is TRBV5-4; 7 bases are shared with TRBD2. Germline loops: CDR1 SGHNT, CDR2 YYREEE (reference sequence). Trimming took 0 bases from V and 5 from J; bases not matched to a gene: 2. The CDR3 sequence is 14 residues long. The CDR3 sequence is CASSLGLADNEQFF. CDR3 in DNA: TGTGCCAGCAGCTTGGGCCTAGCGGACAATGAGCAGTTCTTC.

V is TRBV7-3 and J is TRBJ2-3; 8 bases agree with TRBD2. The V gene's germline CDR1 is SGHTA and CDR2 FQGTGA. V was clipped by 4 bases and J by 4 bases; unmatched bases: 10. This CDR3 comprises 16 residues. CDR3 DNA: TGTGCCAGCAGCTCTTTCTCGAGCGGGAGCTCAGATACGCAGTATTTT. Encoded protein: CASSSFSSGSSDTQYF.

This clone is a singleton in its sample. This chain links TRBV4-1 with TRBJ1-3, with 8 bases matching TRBD1. The CDR3 extends over 17 amino acids. Germline CDR1 is MGHRA and CDR2 is YSYEKL. The V segment lost 3 bases and the J segment 2 bases; nucleotides outside the gene matches: 9. CDR3 amino acids: CASSHSSDRGTGNTIYF. CDR3 bases: TGCGCCAGCAGCCACAGCTCAGACAGGGGAACTGGAAACACCATATATTTT.

The rearrangement links TRBV5-4 to TRBJ1-3, with D uncertain. CDR1 is SGHNT, CDR2 YYREEE, per germline (reference sequence). The ends were cut back, 7 bases at V and 4 bases at J, with 9 bases in the middle. This CDR3 comprises 12 residues. CDR3 loop: CASGTAGNTIYF. The CDR3 DNA reads as TGTGCCAGCGGAACAGCCGGAAACACCATATATTTT.

The V call is TRBV7-3, the J call TRBJ2-2; D remains ambiguous. V dropped 3 bases and J dropped 4 bases, with 6 bases sitting between them. CDR1 is SGHTA and CDR2 is FQGTGA in the germline V gene. The CDR3 runs 13 residues. The CDR3 DNA sequence: TGTGCCAGCAGCTTGAGGAGCACCGGGGAGCTGTTTTTT. Its translation: CASSLRSTGELFF. Drawing the rest from reference TRBV7-3 and TRBJ2-2, the complete variable domain is GAGVSQTPSNKVTEKGKYVELRCDPISGHTALYWYRQSLGQGPEFLIYFQGTGAADDSGLPNDRFFAVRPEGSVSTLKIQRTERGDSAVYLCASSLRSTGELFFGEGSRLTVL.

On this clone itself: The sample carries other DNA sequences with the same CDR3. The chain recombines TRBV2 with TRBJ2-1, with 9 bases identical to TRBD2. The J segment lost 2 bases and the V segment lost 6 bases, leaving 5 bases of the junction unmatched. From germline, CDR1 is SNHLY and CDR2 FYNNEI. The CDR3 has 15 amino acids. This chain's CDR3 is CASRATSGAYNEQFF. The CDR3 coding sequence is TGTGCCAGCAGAGCGACTAGCGGTGCCTACAATGAGCAGTTCTTC.

The rearrangement uses TRBV12-5 and TRBJ1-3; no firm D call. V shed 0 bases and J shed 2 bases, with 14 bases lying between them. CDR1 is LGHNT and CDR2 is FRNRAP in the germline V gene. The CDR3 spans 17 residues. The CDR3 reads CASGLVLRAEAGNTIYF. The CDR3 coding sequence is TGTGCTAGTGGTTTGGTACTGAGGGCGGAGGCTGGAAACACCATATATTTT. The full variable domain, rest sourced from reference TRBV12-5 and TRBJ1-3, is DARVTQTPRHKVTEMGQEVTMRCQPILGHNTVFWYRQTMMQGLELLAYFRNRAPLDDSGMPKDRFSAEMPDATLATLKIQPSEPRDSAVYFCASGLVLRAEAGNTIYFGEGSWLTVV.

The rearrangement uses TRBV4-1 and TRBJ2-7; perhaps TRBD1 as D (7 bases). Germline V gene sequence: CDR1 MGHRA, CDR2 YSYEKL. V lost 4 bases to trimming and J lost 5 bases, with 18 bases between them. The CDR3 extends over 15 amino acids. As DNA, the CDR3 is TGCGCCAGCAGCCTCCTTAACAGGGGCGGGGACGAGCAGTACTTC. The encoded protein is CASSLLNRGGDEQYF.